One and the same sample provided the 20 T cell receptor beta chains below, sequenced in a study of T-cell reconstitution after alpha-beta-depleted transplantation in children. A library of TCRbeta sequences, prepared with unique molecular identifiers, was generated. A single record per CDR3 protein comes from TCRdb applying MiXCR to the PCR reads. This sample has some 190,000 distinct CDR3 sequences; over 8.5% occur once, and the top ten carry roughly 13%. The material sequenced was PBMCs, taken before TCRalphabeta/CD19-depleted stem cell transplant. These receptors were taken from a boy younger than 10 with acute myeloid leukemia, due to receive a stem cell transplant.

This clonotype was seen repeatedly, ten times or more. The chain has TRBV6-5 and TRBJ2-5; a weak D match, TRBD2 (5 bases). Germline V gives CDR1 MNHEY, CDR2 SVGAGI. Trimming stripped 2 bases from V and 2 bases from J, with 15 bases between. The CDR3 is made up of 16 amino acids. In nucleotides, the CDR3 is TGTGCCAGCAGTTACCCCGCGGCGGGTGGTCAAGAGACCCAGTACTTC. It specifies CASSYPAAGGQETQYF.

The chain recombines TRBV20-1 with TRBJ2-6, with a possible D match to TRBD1 (5 bases). V dropped 2 bases and J dropped 4 bases, with 12 bases sitting between them. Germline V gene data show CDR1 as DFQATT and CDR2 as SNEGSKA (reference sequence). CDR3 length: 15 residues. The CDR3 nucleotides are TGCAGTGCTAGATCAGGGTTTGCCGGGGCCAACGTCCTGACTTTC. Protein product: CSARSGFAGANVLTF.

Many counts were recorded for this clonotype. This rearrangement joins TRBV20-1 to TRBJ2-1; D gene ambiguous. The CDR3 has 11 residues. Trimming took 6 bases from V and 8 from J, leaving 11 bases between them. Germline-derived CDR1 and CDR2 are DFQATT and SNEGSKA (reference sequence). The CDR3 region is CSALVGYEQFF. CDR3 nucleotide sequence: TGCAGTGCCCTGGTGGGCTATGAGCAGTTCTTC.

At least ten counts were recorded for this clonotype. The V and J genes are TRBV27 and TRBJ2-3; D is possibly TRBD1 or TRBD2 (5 bases each). V gave up 6 bases and J gave up 4 bases, with 20 bases separating them. Germline values: CDR1 MNHEY, CDR2 SMNVEV (reference sequence). The CDR3 has 16 amino acids. In DNA form, the CDR3 reads TGTGCCAGCAGACCGGGTGGGGGACGGGTCGCAGATACGCAGTATTTT. Translating gives CASRPGGGRVADTQYF.

This clonotype has a count of ten or more. The chain joins TRBV5-1 to TRBJ1-2; D may be TRBD1 (5 bases). With 0 bases removed from V and 7 bases from J, the gap between germline ends came to 16 bases. Germline lookup yields CDR1 SGHRS and CDR2 YFSETQ. The length of the CDR3 is 15 residues. CDR3 bases: TGCGCCAGCAGCTTGGGGCCAGACCAGGGATTTGGCTACACCTTC. As protein: CASSLGPDQGFGYTF.

This clonotype has more than one count but fewer than ten. DNA for the CDR3: TGCAGTGCTAGACAGGAGGGGCCCCGAGACTCGGAGACCCAGTACTTC. It specifies CSARQEGPRDSETQYF. The rearrangement uses TRBV20-1 and TRBJ2-5; D may be TRBD2 (6 bases). This CDR3 region has 16 residues. V lost 2 bases and J lost 5, with 21 bases in between. Germline V gives CDR1 DFQATT, CDR2 SNEGSKA (reference sequence).

Points on this clonotype: This may stem from a read error, because a much larger clone lies one nucleotide away. This chain connects TRBV3-1 to TRBJ2-3; TRBD2 matches 8 bases. This CDR3 contains 17 residues. Germline loops: CDR1 LGHDT, CDR2 YNNKEL (reference sequence). The CDR3 here is CATSQDSAGGFTDTQYF. The CDR3 coding sequence is TGTGCCACCAGCCAAGATTCCGCGGGGGGATTCACAGATACGCAGTATTTT.

The gene calls are TRBV12-3 or TRBV12-4 and TRBJ2-1, with TRBD2 matching over 7 bases. The CDR3 runs to 15 residues. With 3 bases clipped from V and 7 bases from J, the junction kept 9 bases outside the gene matches. The chain's CDR3 is CASSLGRGNRNEQFF. The DNA for the CDR3 is TGTGCCAGCAGTTTGGGGCGGGGGAATAGGAATGAGCAGTTCTTC.

The sample holds many counts of this clonotype. This rearrangement joins TRBV13 to TRBJ2-7, with 10 bases identical to TRBD2. V shed 5 bases and J 6 bases; nucleotides not matched to a gene: 10. There are 15 residues in the CDR3. Germline V CDR1 and CDR2: PRHDT, FYEKMQ (reference sequence). CDR3 protein: CASSIGLAASLEQYF. CDR3 nucleotides: TGTGCCAGCAGCATCGGACTAGCGGCAAGTCTCGAGCAGTACTTC.

This clonotype came up many times. The chain recombines TRBV9 with TRBJ1-1; D call uncertain. Germline V gives CDR1 SGDLS, CDR2 YYNGEE. The CDR3 loop spans 14 amino acids. V shed 4 bases and J shed 3 bases, with 13 bases lying between them. CDR3: CASSPLPRDTEAFF. The CDR3 bases are TGTGCCAGCAGCCCACTGCCGAGGGACACTGAAGCTTTCTTT.

CDR3 sequence reads: CASSEGGRSGRFMNEQFF. DNA for the CDR3: TGTGCCAGCAGTGAAGGGGGGAGAAGCGGGAGGTTTATGAATGAGCAGTTCTTC. The J gene is TRBJ2-1, the V gene TRBV2; 9 positions agree with TRBD2. This CDR3 comprises 18 residues. The germline gives CDR1 SNHLY, CDR2 FYNNEI. The J segment lost 7 bases and the V segment lost 1 base, leaving 14 bases of the junction unmatched.

Many counts were recorded for this clonotype. This chain joins TRBV3-1 and TRBJ2-7; TRBD1 agrees at 10 bases. The CDR3 totals 15 residues. Germline V gives CDR1 LGHDT, CDR2 YNNKEL (reference sequence). The ends lost 5 bases at V and 3 bases at J; junction bases unmatched: 7. CDR3 in DNA: TGTGCCAGCAGCAACCGACAGGGGGCCTTCTACGAGCAGTACGTC. Translated: CASSNRQGAFYEQYV.

At least ten counts were recorded for this clonotype. The CDR3: CASRVGGVETQYF. DNA for the CDR3: TGTGCCAGCAGGGTGGGGGGAGTGGAGACCCAGTACTTC. This sequence joins TRBV12-3 or TRBV12-4 and TRBJ2-5; perhaps TRBD2 as D (6 bases). The CDR3 covers 13 residues. With 6 bases removed from V and 5 bases from J, the gap between germline ends came to 13 bases.

This clonotype was seen many times. The J gene is TRBJ2-6, the V gene TRBV6-4; D call uncertain. In germline, CDR1 is MRHNA, CDR2 SNTAGT. This CDR3 region has 14 residues. The V gene lost 6 bases and the J gene lost 0 bases, with 6 bases spanning the gap. The CDR3 coding sequence is TGTGCCAGCAGCCAGTTCTCTGGGGCCAACGTCCTGACTTTC. Translated, it gives CASSQFSGANVLTF.

This clonotype was detected ten times or more. CDR3 region: CASRLMGDTGELFF. DNA of the CDR3: TGTGCCAGCAGGTTGATGGGGGACACCGGGGAGCTGTTTTTT. The chain has TRBV6-1 and TRBJ2-2, with D perhaps matching TRBD1 or TRBD2 (5 bases each). Germline V CDR1 and CDR2: MNHNS, SASEGT. The CDR3 length is 14 residues. V dropped 6 bases and J dropped 3 bases, with 11 bases sitting between them.

This clonotype showed up many times. The rearrangement uses TRBV6-5 and TRBJ2-3; D is unclear. V lost 0 bases and J lost 0, with 7 bases in between. Germline V gene sequence: CDR1 MNHEY, CDR2 SVGAGI. This CDR3 spans 15 amino acids. DNA of the CDR3: TGTGCCAGCAGTTACTCACGGGCTAGCACAGATACGCAGTATTTT. This sequence encodes CASSYSRASTDTQYF.

In its sample, this clonotype was seen many times. The CDR3 reads CASSWTGNNQPQHF. CDR3 DNA: TGTGCCAGCAGTTGGACAGGGAACAATCAGCCCCAGCATTTT. The chain is built from TRBV6-5 and TRBJ1-5; 8 bases line up with TRBD1. Per the germline V gene, CDR1 is MNHEY and CDR2 is SVGAGI. Germline trimming cut 4 bases from V and 3 bases from J; bases unmatched to any gene: 2. The CDR3 extends over 14 amino acids.

This clonotype has a count of ten or more. The V gene is TRBV2, the J gene TRBJ2-3, with D tentatively TRBD2 (6 bases). Germline loops: CDR1 SNHLY, CDR2 FYNNEI. The V end lost 6 bases, the J end lost 2 bases, and 9 bases lay between the germline ends. This CDR3 has 13 amino acids. The CDR3, as DNA: TGTGCCAGCAGCCGGGACTTCACAGATACGCAGTATTTT. It translates to CASSRDFTDTQYF.

This clonotype showed up just a few times. The rearrangement joins TRBV6-4 to TRBJ2-4; TRBD2 matches at 13 bases. Germline V gene lookup returns CDR1 MRHNA and CDR2 SNTAGT. The V and J ends lost 2 bases and 0 bases, in that order; junction bases with no gene match: 16. This CDR3 is 22 amino acids long. The CDR3, as DNA: TGTGCCAGCAGTGACCCCGACCCCGGACTAGCGGGAGCCCCCATAGCCAAAAACATTCAGTACTTC. It yields the protein CASSDPDPGLAGAPIAKNIQYF.

This clonotype was counted ten times or more. J is TRBJ2-1 and V is TRBV11-2; TRBD1 matches 9 bases. Trimming cost V 5 bases and J 6 bases; bases outside gene matches: 5. The CDR3 consists of 14 residues. Looked up from germline, CDR1 is SGHAT and CDR2 is FQNNGV. The CDR3 here is CASSLSTGGNEQFF. CDR3 DNA sequence: TGTGCCAGCAGCCTCTCGACAGGGGGCAATGAGCAGTTCTTC.